This T cell receptor (beta chain) emerged from a study of cytomegalovirus exposure and HLA in healthy donors. Primers: 60 Vbeta forward and 13 Jbeta reverse. Sequencing used immunoSEQ multiplex PCR; TCRdb keeps in-frame clones, though not all of them. The repertoire holds some 100,000 clones, with roughly 70% as singletons. The CDR3 has 12 residues. Germline CDR1 is MDHEN and CDR2 is SYDVKM. The V gene lost 7 bases and the J gene lost 4 bases, with 11 bases spanning the gap. Sequencing used PBMCs. The chain is built from TRBV28 and TRBJ2-7; D remains ambiguous. This TCR was recovered from a man aged 35-49 years in good health and CMV-seronegative. CDR3 nucleotides: TGTGCCAGCACCACCAGAAGTTACGAGCAGTACTTC. It specifies CASTTRSYEQYF.